One and the same sample provided the 2 T cell receptor beta chains below, sequenced in a study of shared clonotypes between healthy human individuals (dated by TCRdb to about 2020). The receptor library was made with the immunoSEQ multiplex PCR assay. What TCRdb holds here is the immuneACCESS table cut down to in-frame rearrangements. Part of the clones is not present; checked against another copy, under half of the missing clones reflect an unresolved V gene, and the others are unexplained. This sample comprises 1,500,000 or so clones, over 95% of them detected only once. The ten largest clones represent 1.2% of the sample. Sequencing used naive CD4+ T cells sorted from blood. The cell subset or site label corresponds to: CD45RA+ positively selected. These TCRs come from a man aged 25-40 years in good health.

The chain's CDR3 is CAFVGSRVEKLFF. As DNA, the CDR3 is TGTGCCTTTGTGGGGTCGCGCGTCGAAAAACTGTTTTTT. V is TRBV30 and J is TRBJ1-4; D is ambiguous. Germline CDR1 GTSNPN, CDR2 SVGIG (reference sequence). V was trimmed by 7 bases and J by 8 bases, leaving 17 bases between them. The CDR3 spans 13 residues. Full variable domain (remainder filled in from reference TRBV30 and TRBJ1-4): SQTIHQWPATLVQPVGSPLSLECTVEGTSNPNLYWYRQAAGRGLQLLFYSVGIGQISSEVPQNLSASRPQDRQFILSSKKLLLSDSGFYLCAFVGSRVEKLFFGSGTQLSVL.

This chain connects TRBV21-1 to TRBJ2-1; the table names TRBD1, a call not compared with the DNA. TRBV21-1 constitutes a pseudogene. The CDR3 contains 13 residues. The CDR3: CASSIQGVGEQFF. The DNA for the CDR3 is TGTGCCAGCAGCATACAGGGCGTAGGTGAGCAGTTCTTC.